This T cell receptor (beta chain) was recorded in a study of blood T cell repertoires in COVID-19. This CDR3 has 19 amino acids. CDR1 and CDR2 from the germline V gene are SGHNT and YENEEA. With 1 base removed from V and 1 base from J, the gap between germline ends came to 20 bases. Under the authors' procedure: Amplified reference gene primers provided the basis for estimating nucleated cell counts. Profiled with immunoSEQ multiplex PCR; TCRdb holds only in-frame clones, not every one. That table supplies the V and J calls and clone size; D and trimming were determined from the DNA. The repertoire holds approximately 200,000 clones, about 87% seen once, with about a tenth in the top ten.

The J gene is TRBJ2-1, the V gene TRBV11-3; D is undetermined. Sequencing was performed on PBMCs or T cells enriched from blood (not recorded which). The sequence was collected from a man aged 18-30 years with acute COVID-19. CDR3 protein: CASSLGPPPLWRSYNEQFF. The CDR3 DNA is TGTGCCAGCAGCTTAGGTCCCCCCCCTCTTTGGCGGTCCTACAATGAGCAGTTCTTC.